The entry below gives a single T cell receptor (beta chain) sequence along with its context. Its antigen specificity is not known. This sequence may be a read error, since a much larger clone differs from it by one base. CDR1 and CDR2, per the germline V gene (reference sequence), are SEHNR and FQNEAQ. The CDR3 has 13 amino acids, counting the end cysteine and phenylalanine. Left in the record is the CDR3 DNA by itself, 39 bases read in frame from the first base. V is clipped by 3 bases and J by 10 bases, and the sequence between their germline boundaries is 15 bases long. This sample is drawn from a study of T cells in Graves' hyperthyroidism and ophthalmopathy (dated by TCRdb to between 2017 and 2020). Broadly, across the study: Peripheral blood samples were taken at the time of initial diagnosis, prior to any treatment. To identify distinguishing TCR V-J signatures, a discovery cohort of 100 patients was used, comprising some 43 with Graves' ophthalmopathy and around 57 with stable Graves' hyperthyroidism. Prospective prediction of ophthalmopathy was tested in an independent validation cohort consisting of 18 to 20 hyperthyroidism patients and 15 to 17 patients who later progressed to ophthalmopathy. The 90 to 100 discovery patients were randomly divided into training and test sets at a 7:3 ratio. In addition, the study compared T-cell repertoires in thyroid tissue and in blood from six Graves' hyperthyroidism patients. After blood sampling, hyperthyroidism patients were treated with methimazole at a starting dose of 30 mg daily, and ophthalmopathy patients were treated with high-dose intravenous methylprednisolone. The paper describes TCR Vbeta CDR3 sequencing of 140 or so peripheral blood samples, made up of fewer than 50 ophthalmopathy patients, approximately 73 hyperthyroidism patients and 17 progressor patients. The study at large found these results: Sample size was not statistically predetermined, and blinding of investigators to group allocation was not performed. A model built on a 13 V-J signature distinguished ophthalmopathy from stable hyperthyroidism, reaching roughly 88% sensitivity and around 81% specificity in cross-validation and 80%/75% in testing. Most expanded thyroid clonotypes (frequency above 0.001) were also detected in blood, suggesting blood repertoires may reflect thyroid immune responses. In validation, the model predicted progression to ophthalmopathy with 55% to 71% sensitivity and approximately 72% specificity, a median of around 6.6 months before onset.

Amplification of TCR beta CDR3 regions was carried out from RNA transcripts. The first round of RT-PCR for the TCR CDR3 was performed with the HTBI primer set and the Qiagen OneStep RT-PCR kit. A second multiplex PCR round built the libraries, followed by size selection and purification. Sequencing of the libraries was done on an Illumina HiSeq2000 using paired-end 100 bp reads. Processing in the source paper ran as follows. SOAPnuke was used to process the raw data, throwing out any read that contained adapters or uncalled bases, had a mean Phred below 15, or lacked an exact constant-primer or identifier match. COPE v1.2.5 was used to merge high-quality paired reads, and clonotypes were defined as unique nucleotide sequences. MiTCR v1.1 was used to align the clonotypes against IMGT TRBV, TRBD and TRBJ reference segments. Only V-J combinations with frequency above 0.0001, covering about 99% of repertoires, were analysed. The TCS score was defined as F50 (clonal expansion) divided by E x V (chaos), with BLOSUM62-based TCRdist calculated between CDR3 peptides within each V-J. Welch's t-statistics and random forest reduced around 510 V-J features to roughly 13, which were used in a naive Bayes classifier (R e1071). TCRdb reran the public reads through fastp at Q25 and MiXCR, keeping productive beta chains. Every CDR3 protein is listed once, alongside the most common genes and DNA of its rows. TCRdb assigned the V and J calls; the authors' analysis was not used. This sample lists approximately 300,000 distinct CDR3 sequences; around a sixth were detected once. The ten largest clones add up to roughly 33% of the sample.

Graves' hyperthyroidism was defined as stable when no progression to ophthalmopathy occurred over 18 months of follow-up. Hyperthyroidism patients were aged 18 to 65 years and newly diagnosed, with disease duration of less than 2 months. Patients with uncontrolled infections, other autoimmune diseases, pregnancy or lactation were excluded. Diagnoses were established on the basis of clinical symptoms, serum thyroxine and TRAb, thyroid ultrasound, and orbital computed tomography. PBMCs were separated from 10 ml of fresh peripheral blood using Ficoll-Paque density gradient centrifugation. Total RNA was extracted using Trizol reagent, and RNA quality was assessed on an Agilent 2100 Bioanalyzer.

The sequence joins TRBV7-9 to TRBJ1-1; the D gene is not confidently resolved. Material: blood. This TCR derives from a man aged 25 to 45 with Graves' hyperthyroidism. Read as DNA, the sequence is TGTGCCAGCAGCTTTCGGTACGTCCCTGGAGCTTTCTTT. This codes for CASSFRYVPGAFF.